The 13 T cell receptor beta chains presented below share a single source sample, sequenced in a study of regulatory T cells in long-lasting Graves disease. As for time point: newly diagnosed GD, antithyroid drugs for less than 3 months. From PBMCs, RNA was extracted and then used to make the TCR library. Library construction for TCR beta used iRepertoire HTBI primers and Arm-PCR of CDR3 regions. TCRdb itself ran the multiplex PCR reads through MiXCR, one entry per CDR3 protein. This table holds 550,000 or so distinct CDR3 sequences, around 12% found once. The sample was also linked to a second study, of T cells in Graves' hyperthyroidism and ophthalmopathy.

The material was peripheral blood mononuclear cells (PBMCs), obtained at new diagnosis, from a patient treated with antithyroid drugs. Receptors originate from a woman in her 30s with Graves disease.

The chain combines TRBV28 with TRBJ2-7; 7 bases fit TRBD1. Germline V gene data show CDR1 as MDHEN and CDR2 as SYDVKM. The V gene end was trimmed by 0 bases and the J gene end by 0 bases; junction bases not matched to a gene: 2. This CDR3 spans 15 amino acids. The CDR3, as DNA: TGTGCCAGCAGTTTATGGGGGGACAGCTCCTACGAGCAGTACTTC. It yields the protein CASSLWGDSSYEQYF.

The V call is TRBV11-3, the J call TRBJ1-1; D may be TRBD1 (6 bases). The germline V gene encodes CDR1 SGHNT and CDR2 YENEEA. V was clipped by 6 bases and J by 2 bases, with 16 bases between them. This CDR3 is built from 15 residues. CDR3 DNA: TGTGCCAGCAGGAAAAGGGACACTACCAACACTGAAGCTTTCTTT. It yields the protein CASRKRDTTNTEAFF.

This clonotype was found many times. This chain connects TRBV18 to TRBJ1-1; D gene unclear. Germline-derived CDR1 and CDR2 are KGHSH and LQKENI. The CDR3 has 11 amino acids. The V end lost 1 base, the J end lost 5 bases, and 2 bases lay between the germline ends. CDR3 amino acids: CASSPRTEAFF. CDR3 in DNA: TGTGCCAGCTCACCACGGACTGAAGCTTTCTTT.

This clonotype has a handful of counts. This chain links TRBV6-1 with TRBJ2-4; D is unresolved. The germline gives CDR1 MNHNS, CDR2 SASEGT. This CDR3 has 12 residues. Trimming took off 7 bases at V and 11 bases at J, with 15 bases between the two ends. The DNA of the CDR3 is TGTGCCAGCACCTCGAGAGTGGGCTTTCAGTACTTC. Translated: CASTSRVGFQYF.

This clonotype has a count of ten or more. V is TRBV12-3 or TRBV12-4 and J is TRBJ2-7; D remains unclear. The CDR3 consists of 14 residues. The V and J ends lost 5 bases and 0 bases respectively, with 11 bases between them. The CDR3 region is CASSPNNPSYEQYF. Here the CDR3 DNA reads TGTGCCAGCAGTCCAAACAACCCCTCCTACGAGCAGTACTTC.

This clonotype showed up many times. The V gene is TRBV6-5, the J gene TRBJ2-5; 8 positions agree with TRBD1. Germline V CDR1 and CDR2: MNHEY, SVGAGI. V shed 2 bases and J 3 bases; nucleotides not matched to a gene: 5. This CDR3 is 15 amino acids long. The CDR3 sequence: CASSYTNRGEETQYF. CDR3 in DNA: TGTGCCAGCAGTTACACGAACAGGGGGGAAGAGACCCAGTACTTC.

Remarks on this clonotype: Given a much more abundant clone one base away, this may be a read error. The gene calls are TRBV6-2 or TRBV6-3 and TRBJ2-7, with D perhaps assigned TRBD1 or TRBD2 (6 bases each). Trimming took 5 bases from V and 6 from J, leaving 26 bases between them. Germline CDR1 is MNHEY and CDR2 is SVGEGT. This CDR3 contains 17 residues. This chain's CDR3 is CASSEGVEGVDPVEQYF. CDR3 nucleotide sequence: TGTGCCAGCAGTGAAGGGGTGGAGGGGGTAGATCCGGTCGAGCAGTACTTC.

This clonotype was counted only a few times. The chain links TRBV18 to TRBJ2-5; no clear D gene. The CDR3 extends over 15 amino acids. Trimming took off 0 bases at V and 3 bases at J, with 11 bases between the two ends. Per germline, CDR1 KGHSH and CDR2 LQKENI. CDR3: CASSPPLGSKETQYF. CDR3 DNA: TGTGCCAGCTCACCACCGTTGGGCTCCAAAGAGACCCAGTACTTC.

The chain links TRBV5-5 to TRBJ1-1; maybe TRBD1 (5 bases). This CDR3 region has 14 residues. V lost 4 bases and J lost 5, with 15 bases in between. In germline, CDR1 is SGHKS, CDR2 YYEKEE (reference sequence). This chain's CDR3 is CASSRDSQTTEAFF. The CDR3 coding sequence is TGTGCCAGCAGCCGTGACAGCCAAACTACTGAAGCTTTCTTT. The full variable domain, in which reference TRBV5-5 and TRBJ1-1 provide the parts outside the CDR3, is DAGVTQSPTHLIKTRGQQVTLRCSPISGHKSVSWYQQVLGQGPQFIFQYYEKEERGRGNFPDRFSARQFPNYSSELNVNALLLGDSALYLCASSRDSQTTEAFFGQGTRLTVV.

This clonotype has ten or more counts. The rearrangement links TRBV29-1 to TRBJ1-1, with a possible D match to TRBD1 (6 bases). V shed 3 bases and J shed 4 bases, with 15 bases lying between them. Germline V CDR1 and CDR2: SQVTM, ANQGSEA. This CDR3 has 14 residues. CDR3: CSVDPGDGSTEAFF. CDR3 coding DNA: TGCAGCGTTGATCCAGGGGACGGGAGCACTGAAGCTTTCTTT.

This chain uses TRBV29-1 with TRBJ2-3; unclear D gene. The CDR3 covers 11 residues. Germline lookup yields CDR1 SQVTM and CDR2 ANQGSEA. The V and J ends lost 5 bases and 2 bases respectively, with 5 bases between them. The CDR3 DNA follows: TGCAGCGTTCGCATCACAGATACGCAGTATTTT. Translation gives CSVRITDTQYF.

This clonotype was picked up a small number of times. The chain links TRBV6-2 or TRBV6-3 to TRBJ2-1, with 7 bases lining up with TRBD2. The germline V gene encodes CDR1 MNHEY and CDR2 SVGEGT. Losses at the gene ends were 8 bases for V and 7 bases for J; bases not matched to a gene: 14. The CDR3 has 15 residues. Here the CDR3 DNA reads TGTGCCAGCGGAATGGGGGACTACTTAGGGAATGAGCAGTTCTTC. It encodes CASGMGDYLGNEQFF.

This clonotype occurred many times. The rearrangement links TRBV7-9 to TRBJ1-2; D may be TRBD1 (6 bases). The ends were cut back, 5 bases at V and 5 bases at J, with 18 bases in the middle. Germline V CDR1 and CDR2: SEHNR, FQNEAQ (reference sequence). CDR3 size: 15 residues. The CDR3 region is CASSLTGRESYGYTF. CDR3 nucleotides: TGTGCCAGCAGCCTGACAGGACGGGAGTCATATGGCTACACCTTC.